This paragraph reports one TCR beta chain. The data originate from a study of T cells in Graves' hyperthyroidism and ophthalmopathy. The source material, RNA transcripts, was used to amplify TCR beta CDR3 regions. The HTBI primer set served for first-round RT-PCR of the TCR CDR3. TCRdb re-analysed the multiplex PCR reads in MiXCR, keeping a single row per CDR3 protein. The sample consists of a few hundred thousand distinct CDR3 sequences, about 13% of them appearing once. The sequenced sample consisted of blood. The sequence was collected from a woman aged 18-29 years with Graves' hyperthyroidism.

The CDR3 DNA sequence: TGCAGTGCCACCCGGGACGAGCAGAGATACGAGCAGTACTTC. It yields the protein CSATRDEQRYEQYF. The chain combines TRBV20-1 with TRBJ2-7, with D perhaps given as TRBD1 or TRBD2 (5 bases each). CDR1 and CDR2 (germline): DFQATT, SNEGSKA (reference sequence). The CDR3 consists of 14 residues. V lost 6 bases, J lost 4 bases, and 19 bases lay in between.